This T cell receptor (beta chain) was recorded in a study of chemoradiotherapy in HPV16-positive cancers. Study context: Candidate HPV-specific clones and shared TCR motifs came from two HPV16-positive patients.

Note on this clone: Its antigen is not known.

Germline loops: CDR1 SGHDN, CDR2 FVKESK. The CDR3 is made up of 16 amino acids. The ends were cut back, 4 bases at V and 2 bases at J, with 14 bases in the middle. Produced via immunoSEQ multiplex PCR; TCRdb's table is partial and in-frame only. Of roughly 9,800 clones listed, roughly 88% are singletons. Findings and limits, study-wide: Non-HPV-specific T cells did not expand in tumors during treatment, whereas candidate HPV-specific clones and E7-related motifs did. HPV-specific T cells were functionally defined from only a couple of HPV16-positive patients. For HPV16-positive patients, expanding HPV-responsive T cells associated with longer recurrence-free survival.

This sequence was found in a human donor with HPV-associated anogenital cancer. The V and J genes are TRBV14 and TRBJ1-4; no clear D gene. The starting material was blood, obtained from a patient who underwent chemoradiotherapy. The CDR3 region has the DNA TGTGCCAGCAGCCGAGACGGTTTTGGGACTAATGAAAAACTGTTTTTT. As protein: CASSRDGFGTNEKLFF. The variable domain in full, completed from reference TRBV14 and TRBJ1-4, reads EAGVTQFPSHSVIEKGQTVTLRCDPISGHDNLYWYRRVMGKEIKFLLHFVKESKQDESGMPNNRFLAERTGGTYSTLKVQPAELEDSGVYFCASSRDGFGTNEKLFFGSGTQLSVL.